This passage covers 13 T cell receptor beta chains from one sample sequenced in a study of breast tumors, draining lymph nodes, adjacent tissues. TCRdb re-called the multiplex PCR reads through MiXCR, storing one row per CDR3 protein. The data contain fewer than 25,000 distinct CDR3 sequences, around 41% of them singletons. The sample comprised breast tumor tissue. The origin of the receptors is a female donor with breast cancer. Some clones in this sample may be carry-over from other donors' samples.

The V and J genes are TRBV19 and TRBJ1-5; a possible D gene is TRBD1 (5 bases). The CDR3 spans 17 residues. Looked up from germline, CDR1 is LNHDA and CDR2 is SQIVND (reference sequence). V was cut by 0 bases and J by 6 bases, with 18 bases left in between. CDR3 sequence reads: CASSIDRGTSWGQPQHF. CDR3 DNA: TGTGCCAGTAGTATAGATCGGGGGACTTCTTGGGGTCAGCCCCAGCATTTT.

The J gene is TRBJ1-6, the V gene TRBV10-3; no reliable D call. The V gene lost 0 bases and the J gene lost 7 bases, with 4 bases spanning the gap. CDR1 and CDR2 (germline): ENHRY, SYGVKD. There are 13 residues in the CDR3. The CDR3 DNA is TGTGCCATCAGTGAGTCAAAGAATTCACCCCTCCACTTT. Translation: CAISESKNSPLHF.

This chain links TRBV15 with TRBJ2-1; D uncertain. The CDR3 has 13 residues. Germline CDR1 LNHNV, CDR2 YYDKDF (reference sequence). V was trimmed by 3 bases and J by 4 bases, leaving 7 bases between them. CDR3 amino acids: CATSSRRYNEQFF. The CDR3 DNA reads TGTGCCACCAGCAGCCGACGGTACAATGAGCAGTTCTTC.

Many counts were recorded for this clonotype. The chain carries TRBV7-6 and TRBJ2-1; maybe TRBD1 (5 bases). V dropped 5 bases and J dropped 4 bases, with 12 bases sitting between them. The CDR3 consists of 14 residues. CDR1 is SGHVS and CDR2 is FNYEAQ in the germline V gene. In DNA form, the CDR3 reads TGTGCCAGCAGCCCAGACACAGGTTACAATGAGCAGTTCTTC. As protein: CASSPDTGYNEQFF.

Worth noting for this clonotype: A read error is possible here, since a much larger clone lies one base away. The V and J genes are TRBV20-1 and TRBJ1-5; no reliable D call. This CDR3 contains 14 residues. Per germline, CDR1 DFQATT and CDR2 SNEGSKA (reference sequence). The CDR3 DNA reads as TGCAGTGCTAGAGACCCTTATAGCAATCCGCCCCAGCATTTT. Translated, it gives CSARDPYSNPPQHF.

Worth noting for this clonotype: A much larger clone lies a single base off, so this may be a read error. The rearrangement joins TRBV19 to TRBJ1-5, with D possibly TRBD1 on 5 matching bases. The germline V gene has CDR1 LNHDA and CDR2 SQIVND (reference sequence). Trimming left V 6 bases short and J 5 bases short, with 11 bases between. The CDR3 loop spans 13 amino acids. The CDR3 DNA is TGTGCCAGTAGCGGGGCTCTAGATCAGCCCCAGCATTTT. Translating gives CASSGALDQPQHF.

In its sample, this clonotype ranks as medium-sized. This CDR3 is CASSRRGGADTQYF. The DNA of the CDR3 is TGTGCCAGCAGTCGGAGGGGAGGGGCAGATACGCAGTATTTT. This chain links TRBV7-8 with TRBJ2-3, with TRBD2 matching 7 bases. Germline V gives CDR1 SGHVS, CDR2 FQNEAQ. There are 14 residues in the CDR3. J was trimmed by 4 bases and V by 6 bases; bases with no gene match: 7.

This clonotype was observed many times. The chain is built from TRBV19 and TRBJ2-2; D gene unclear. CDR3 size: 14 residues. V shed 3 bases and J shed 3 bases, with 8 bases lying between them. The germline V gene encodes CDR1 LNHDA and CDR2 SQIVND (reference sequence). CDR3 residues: CASSMGRDTGELFF. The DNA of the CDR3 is TGTGCCAGTAGTATGGGTAGGGACACCGGGGAGCTGTTTTTT. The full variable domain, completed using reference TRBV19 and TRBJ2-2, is DGGITQSPKYLFRKEGQNVTLSCEQNLNHDAMYWYRQDPGQGLRLIYYSQIVNDFQKGDIAEGYSVSREKKESFPLTVTSAQKNPTAFYLCASSMGRDTGELFFGEGSRLTVL.

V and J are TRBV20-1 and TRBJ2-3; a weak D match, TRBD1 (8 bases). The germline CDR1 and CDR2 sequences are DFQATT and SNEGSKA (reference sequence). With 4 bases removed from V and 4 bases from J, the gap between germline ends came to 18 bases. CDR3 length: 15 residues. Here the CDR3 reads CSATPTGEGADTQYF. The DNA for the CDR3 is TGCAGTGCTACACCGACAGGGGAGGGTGCAGATACGCAGTATTTT.

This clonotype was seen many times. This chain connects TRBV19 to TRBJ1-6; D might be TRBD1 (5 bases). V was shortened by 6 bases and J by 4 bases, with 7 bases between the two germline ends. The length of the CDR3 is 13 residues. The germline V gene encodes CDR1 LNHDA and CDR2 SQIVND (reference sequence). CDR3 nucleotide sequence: TGTGCCAGTAGCGGACAATATAATTCACCCCTCCACTTT. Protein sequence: CASSGQYNSPLHF.

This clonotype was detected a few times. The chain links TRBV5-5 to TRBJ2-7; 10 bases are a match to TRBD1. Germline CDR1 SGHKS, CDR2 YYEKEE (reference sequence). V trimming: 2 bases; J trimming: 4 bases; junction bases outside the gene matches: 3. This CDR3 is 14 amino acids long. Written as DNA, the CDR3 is TGTGCCAGCAGCTTCCGACAGGGGGCGTACGAGCAGTACTTC. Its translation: CASSFRQGAYEQYF.

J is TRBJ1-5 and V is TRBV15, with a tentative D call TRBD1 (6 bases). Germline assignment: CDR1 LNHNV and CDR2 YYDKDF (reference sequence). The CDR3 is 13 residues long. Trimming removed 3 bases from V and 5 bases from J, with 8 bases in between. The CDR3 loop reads CATSSHRDQPQHF. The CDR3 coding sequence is TGTGCCACCAGCAGCCACAGGGATCAGCCCCAGCATTTT.

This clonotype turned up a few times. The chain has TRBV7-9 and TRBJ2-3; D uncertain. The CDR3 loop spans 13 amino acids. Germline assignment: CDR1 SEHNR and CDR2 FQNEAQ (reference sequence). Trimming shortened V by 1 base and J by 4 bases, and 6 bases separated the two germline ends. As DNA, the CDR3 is TGTGCCAGCAGCTTAGGTGGGGCAGATACGCAGTATTTT. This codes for CASSLGGADTQYF. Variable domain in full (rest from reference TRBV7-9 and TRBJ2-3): DTGVSQNPRHKITKRGQNVTFRCDPISEHNRLYWYRQTLGQGPEFLTYFQNEAQLEKSRLLSDRFSAERPKGSFSTLEIQRTEQGDSAMYLCASSLGGADTQYFGPGTRLTVL.